Below are 14 T cell receptor beta chains sequenced from a single sample in a study of memory CD4+ T cells and cytomegalovirus serostatus. This table comes from immunoSEQ multiplex PCR, and its TCRdb copy is limited to in-frame clones, with some not included. The table shows under 50,000 clones, with about 73% occurring only once. The sort gate was single viable CD3+CD4+CD8-CD45RO+ cells for memory CD4+ T cells. Source material: memory CD4+ T cells from blood. The receptors here all came from an adult in good health and CMV-seronegative.

This chain uses TRBV7-2 with TRBJ2-1; D is perhaps TRBD2 (6 bases). The CDR3 totals 14 residues. With 5 bases removed from V and 8 bases from J, the gap between germline ends came to 16 bases. Looked up from germline, CDR1 is SGHTA and CDR2 is FQGNSA. CDR3 sequence reads: CASSLARWEDEQFF. The CDR3 coding sequence is TGTGCCAGCAGCCTCGCCCGATGGGAGGATGAGCAGTTCTTC.

The J gene is TRBJ2-1, the V gene TRBV13, with 8 bases aligning to TRBD2. This CDR3 is built from 17 residues. Unmatched junction bases numbered 11, after V lost 3 bases and J lost 4 bases. The germline V gene has CDR1 PRHDT and CDR2 FYEKMQ (reference sequence). In DNA form, the CDR3 reads TGTGCCAGCAGCTTTGGGAGGGTACTAGCGGTTTACAATGAGCAGTTCTTC. Translation: CASSFGRVLAVYNEQFF. Variable domain in full (rest from reference TRBV13 and TRBJ2-1): AAGVIQSPRHLIKEKRETATLKCYPIPRHDTVYWYQQGPGQDPQFLISFYEKMQSDKGSIPDRFSAQQFSDYHSELNMSSLELGDSALYFCASSFGRVLAVYNEQFFGPGTRLTVL.

There are a few counts of this clone. The chain carries TRBV5-4 and TRBJ1-5; D call uncertain. V lost 4 bases, J lost 3 bases, and 14 bases lay in between. Germline V CDR1 and CDR2: SGHNT, YYREEE (reference sequence). The CDR3 loop spans 15 amino acids. The CDR3 sequence: CASSPGPENNQPQHF. CDR3 DNA sequence: TGTGCCAGCAGCCCCGGGCCTGAAAACAATCAGCCCCAGCATTTT.

The J gene is TRBJ1-4, the V gene TRBV19; a weak D match, TRBD1 (5 bases). With 7 bases removed from V and 5 bases from J, the gap between germline ends came to 11 bases. Germline V gives CDR1 LNHDA, CDR2 SQIVND (reference sequence). CDR3 length: 13 residues. CDR3 sequence: CASTFQGNEKLFF. In nucleotides, the CDR3 is TGTGCCAGTACGTTTCAGGGCAATGAAAAACTGTTTTTT.

This chain links TRBV18 with TRBJ2-5; no reliable D call. The CDR3 covers 13 residues. Germline V CDR1 and CDR2: KGHSH, LQKENI. Trimming cost V 2 bases and J 5 bases, with 9 bases left between them. In DNA form, the CDR3 reads TGTGCCAGCTCACCAGGGTTGGGGGAGACCCAGTACTTC. Encoded protein: CASSPGLGETQYF.

This clone was picked up a small number of times. This sequence joins TRBV5-1 and TRBJ1-3; TRBD1 matches 7 bases. There are 15 residues in the CDR3. Germline V gene lookup returns CDR1 SGHRS and CDR2 YFSETQ. J was trimmed by 7 bases and V by 0 bases; bases with no gene match: 7. The CDR3 spells CASSLGDSWGNTIYF. The CDR3 region has the DNA TGCGCCAGCAGCTTGGGGGACAGCTGGGGTAACACCATATATTTT.

V gene TRBV30 combines with J gene TRBJ1-4; 7 bases map to TRBD1. This CDR3 spans 13 amino acids. Trimming took 5 bases from V and 7 from J; bases not matched to a gene: 7. CDR1 and CDR2 (germline): GTSNPN, SVGIG (reference sequence). CDR3 loop: CAWARGFREKLFF. CDR3 in DNA: TGTGCCTGGGCCAGGGGGTTTCGTGAAAAACTGTTTTTT.

DNA of the CDR3: TGTGCCAGCCCCTCGGGTAGGGGGAACACTGAAGCTTTCTTT. As protein: CASPSGRGNTEAFF. The chain links TRBV28 to TRBJ1-1; TRBD1 is a possible D gene (5 bases). Germline CDR1 MDHEN, CDR2 SYDVKM. V was trimmed by 8 bases and J by 1 base, leaving 14 bases between them. The CDR3 runs to 14 residues.

The V and J genes are TRBV5-1 and TRBJ2-6; 7 bases align to TRBD2. The CDR3 runs 15 residues. V trimming: 5 bases; J trimming: 0 bases; junction bases outside the gene matches: 2. Per germline, CDR1 SGHRS and CDR2 YFSETQ. The CDR3 DNA sequence: TGCGCCAGCAGGGGGGGGATCTCTGGGGCCAACGTCCTGACTTTC. Translated: CASRGGISGANVLTF. The full variable domain, completed using reference TRBV5-1 and TRBJ2-6, is KAGVTQTPRYLIKTRGQQVTLSCSPISGHRSVSWYQQTPGQGLQFLFEYFSETQRNKGNFPGRFSGRQFSNSRSEMNVSTLELGDSALYLCASRGGISGANVLTFGAGSRLTVL.

The gene calls are TRBV5-1 and TRBJ1-4; no clear D. Germline loops: CDR1 SGHRS, CDR2 YFSETQ. V was cut by 0 bases and J by 6 bases, with 12 bases left in between. The CDR3 loop spans 15 amino acids. The CDR3 here is CASSLAGSWDEKLFF. In DNA, the CDR3 is TGCGCCAGCAGCTTGGCGGGCAGTTGGGATGAAAAACTGTTTTTT.

The chain carries TRBV6-6 and TRBJ1-6; D is uncertain. The germline V gene encodes CDR1 MNHNY and CDR2 SVGAGI (reference sequence). V dropped 2 bases and J dropped 10 bases, with 6 bases sitting between them. The CDR3 consists of 12 residues. CDR3 nucleotides: TGTGCCAGCAGTTACGAGCGGTCACCCCTCCACTTT. It yields the protein CASSYERSPLHF.

This chain joins TRBV7-8 and TRBJ2-1; no clear D gene. The CDR3 has 13 amino acids. Trimming shortened V by 3 bases and J by 5 bases, and 8 bases separated the two germline ends. Germline loops: CDR1 SGHVS, CDR2 FQNEAQ. The CDR3 DNA reads as TGTGCCAGCAGCTTCGCCTGGGACAATGAGCAGTTCTTC. This sequence encodes CASSFAWDNEQFF.

The chain joins TRBV10-3 to TRBJ2-5; 11 nucleotides align to TRBD2. CDR1 is ENHRY, CDR2 SYGVKD, per germline. The V and J ends lost 6 bases and 3 bases, in that order; junction bases with no gene match: 3. The CDR3 length is 14 residues. The CDR3: CAISLTSGEETQYF. The DNA of the CDR3 is TGTGCCATCAGCCTGACTAGCGGGGAAGAGACCCAGTACTTC.

This sequence joins TRBV29-1 and TRBJ2-1, with unresolved D. V dropped 7 bases and J dropped 3 bases, with 13 bases sitting between them. Germline V lookup: CDR1 SQVTM, CDR2 ANQGSEA. The CDR3 covers 13 residues. Here the CDR3 reads CSADSSIYNEQFF. The CDR3 bases are TGCAGCGCCGACTCCTCTATCTACAATGAGCAGTTCTTC.